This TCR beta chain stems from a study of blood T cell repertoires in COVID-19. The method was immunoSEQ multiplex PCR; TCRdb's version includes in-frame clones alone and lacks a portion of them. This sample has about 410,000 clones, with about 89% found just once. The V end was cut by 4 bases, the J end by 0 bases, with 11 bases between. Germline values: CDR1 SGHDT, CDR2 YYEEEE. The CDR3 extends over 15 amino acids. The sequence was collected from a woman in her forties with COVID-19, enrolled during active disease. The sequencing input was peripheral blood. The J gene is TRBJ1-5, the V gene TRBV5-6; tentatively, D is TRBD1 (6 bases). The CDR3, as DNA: TGTGCCAGCAGCCCGGGACAAAATAGCAATCAGCCCCAGCATTTT. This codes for CASSPGQNSNQPQHF. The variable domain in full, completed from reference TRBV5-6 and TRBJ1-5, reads DAGVTQSPTHLIKTRGQQVTLRCSPKSGHDTVSWYQQALGQGPQFIFQYYEEEERQRGNFPDRFSGHQFPNYSSELNVNALLLGDSALYLCASSPGQNSNQPQHFGDGTRLSIL.